One sample yielded the 22 T cell receptor beta chains listed below, sequenced in a study of radiation and T cells in renal cell carcinoma. Indicated time point: blood 2 weeks post-SBRT. Treatment meaning: 15 Gy SBRT to primary tumor, nephrectomy 4 weeks later. Measured with immunoSEQ multiplex PCR; TCRdb has only the in-frame clones, and not every one. The table records 150,000 to 190,000 clones, roughly 87% of them present only once. The source was blood, collected from a patient whose treatment included radiotherapy and nephrectomy. The receptors derive from a woman in her 50s with renal cell carcinoma.

The chain links TRBV4-1 to TRBJ2-3, with 7 nucleotides matching TRBD1. Germline assignment: CDR1 MGHRA and CDR2 YSYEKL. The CDR3 is 17 residues long. V shed 2 bases, J shed 2 bases, and the junction held 10 bases outside the gene matches. The DNA for the CDR3 is TGCGCCAGCAGCCAAAGAGAAGGGACAGAAAACACAGATACGCAGTATTTT. Its protein is CASSQREGTENTDTQYF.

The chain recombines TRBV30 with TRBJ2-6; D unresolved. Trimming left V 4 bases short and J 3 bases short, with 4 bases between. This CDR3 has 12 residues. Germline V lookup: CDR1 GTSNPN, CDR2 SVGIG (reference sequence). The CDR3 loop is CAWTYGANVLTF. The DNA for the CDR3 is TGTGCCTGGACTTATGGGGCCAACGTCCTGACTTTC.

This chain links TRBV7-9 with TRBJ2-3; weak D call: TRBD2 (7 bases). The CDR3 extends over 16 amino acids. Germline lookup yields CDR1 SEHNR and CDR2 FQNEAQ (reference sequence). V shed 1 base and J shed 3 bases, with 14 bases lying between them. The CDR3 loop is CASSLVGGLPTDTQYF. For the CDR3, the DNA is TGTGCCAGCAGCTTAGTGGGGGGGCTCCCGACAGATACGCAGTATTTT.

The genes are TRBV5-4 and TRBJ2-3; the match to TRBD2 covers 10 bases. CDR1 is SGHNT and CDR2 is YYREEE in the germline V gene (reference sequence). This CDR3 has 15 amino acids. V lost 5 bases and J lost 5; bases outside the gene matches: 8. The CDR3 reads CASRRSGGNRDTQYF. CDR3 coding DNA: TGTGCCAGCAGACGTAGCGGGGGGAATAGAGATACGCAGTATTTT.

The chain couples TRBV28 to TRBJ1-2, with TRBD1 matching over 11 bases. Per germline, CDR1 MDHEN and CDR2 SYDVKM. V lost 8 bases to trimming and J lost 4 bases; unmatched junction nucleotides: 6. There are 14 residues in the CDR3. CDR3 in DNA: TGTGCCAGCCAGGACAGGGGGCTTGGCTATGGCTACACCTTC. Translation: CASQDRGLGYGYTF.

V is TRBV9 and J is TRBJ2-3; perhaps TRBD1 as D (6 bases). V lost 3 bases and J 5 bases, leaving 13 bases between the germline ends. Germline V gene sequence: CDR1 SGDLS, CDR2 YYNGEE. The CDR3 has 14 amino acids. The CDR3 region is CASSGGPGKDTQYF. CDR3 in DNA: TGTGCCAGCAGCGGGGGGCCTGGAAAAGATACGCAGTATTTT.

The chain couples TRBV2 to TRBJ1-5; D gene ambiguous. The germline V gene encodes CDR1 SNHLY and CDR2 FYNNEI. V gave up 4 bases and J gave up 0 bases, with 13 bases separating them. The CDR3 runs to 16 residues. CDR3 protein: CASSVPTAYSNQPQHF. The DNA for the CDR3 is TGTGCCAGCAGTGTTCCCACCGCTTATAGCAATCAGCCCCAGCATTTT.

J is TRBJ1-2 and V is TRBV7-2; D possibly corresponds to TRBD1 (5 bases). The CDR3 has 16 amino acids. Germline CDR1 SGHTA, CDR2 FQGNSA. V was pared by 2 bases and J by 2 bases, with 15 bases between. In DNA, the CDR3 is TGTGCCAGCAGCTTAAGCCCAGCGACAGTGAACTATGGCTACACCTTC. Amino acid sequence: CASSLSPATVNYGYTF.

The V call is TRBV7-2, the J call TRBJ2-1; D might be TRBD1 or TRBD2, each matching 6 bases. Germline CDR1 and CDR2: SGHTA and FQGNSA. V lost 3 bases and J lost 7, with 13 bases in between. This CDR3 is 14 amino acids long. Written as DNA, the CDR3 is TGTGCCAGCAGCTTTAACCGGGGGCCGAATGAGCAGTTCTTC. As protein: CASSFNRGPNEQFF.

As to this clone: The junction does not match germline at one end; this may be a read error. The chain links TRBV7-7 to TRBJ2-1, with 9 nucleotides matching TRBD2. Per germline, CDR1 SSHAT and CDR2 FNYEAQ (reference sequence). The CDR3 totals 16 residues. The CDR3 loop reads CASSLSQRGAYNEQFF. As DNA, the CDR3 is TGTGCTAGCAGCTTAAGTCAGCGGGGGGCATACAATGAGCAGTTCTTC.

The V call is TRBV5-1, the J call TRBJ2-4; unclear D gene. The germline CDR1 and CDR2 sequences are SGHRS and YFSETQ. The germline V and J ends were trimmed by 0 bases and 4 bases, with 5 bases remaining between them. This CDR3 has 13 residues. The CDR3 here is CASSLGSKNIQYF. The CDR3 DNA reads as TGCGCCAGCAGCTTGGGTAGTAAAAACATTCAGTACTTC.

The chain couples TRBV7-8 to TRBJ2-3; either TRBD1 or TRBD2 may supply D (5 bases each). This CDR3 has 16 residues. Germline assignment: CDR1 SGHVS and CDR2 FQNEAQ. V shed 1 base and J shed 2 bases, with 13 bases lying between them. The CDR3 protein is CASSLGDLLNTDTQYF. CDR3 DNA sequence: TGTGCCAGCAGCTTAGGGGACCTACTTAACACAGATACGCAGTATTTT.

The chain joins TRBV5-1 to TRBJ1-6; D is uncertain. The length of the CDR3 is 14 residues. Germline V gives CDR1 SGHRS, CDR2 YFSETQ. Trimming cost V 1 base and J 5 bases, with 7 bases left between them. The CDR3 spells CASSLYGDNSPLHF. For the CDR3, the DNA is TGCGCCAGCAGCTTGTACGGCGATAATTCACCCCTCCACTTT.

The CDR3 DNA follows: TGCGCCAGCAGCTTGGAAGTAGCCCTGGAGGGCTACACCTTC. Protein product: CASSLEVALEGYTF. The V gene is TRBV5-1, the J gene TRBJ1-2; D is uncertain. The CDR3 length is 14 residues. Germline V gene data show CDR1 as SGHRS and CDR2 as YFSETQ. V dropped 0 bases and J dropped 8 bases, with 14 bases sitting between them.

This clone was counted between two and nine times. The rearrangement uses TRBV2 and TRBJ1-2; TRBD1 agrees at 7 bases. Germline values: CDR1 SNHLY, CDR2 FYNNEI. With V trimmed by 6 bases and J by 7 bases, 8 bases remained unmatched. The CDR3 has 13 amino acids. Written as DNA, the CDR3 is TGTGCCAGCAGACCCGGGACAGTTCGTGGCTACACCTTC. Protein product: CASRPGTVRGYTF.

The chain links TRBV4-2 to TRBJ1-2, with 10 bases that match TRBD1. Germline-derived CDR1 and CDR2 are LGHNA and YNFKEQ. This CDR3 spans 18 amino acids. J was trimmed by 4 bases and V by 0 bases; bases with no gene match: 11. The CDR3 loop is CASSQEFRDRGRGYGYTF. DNA of the CDR3: TGTGCCAGCAGCCAAGAATTTAGGGACAGGGGCCGGGGCTATGGCTACACCTTC.

The rearrangement joins TRBV21-1 to TRBJ1-2. TRBV21-1 is flagged as a pseudogene. There are 14 residues in the CDR3. CDR3 in amino acids: CASSKGILGYGYTF. CDR3 DNA sequence: TGTGCCAGCAGCAAGGGAATCCTCGGCTATGGCTACACCTTC.

This chain uses TRBV29-1 with TRBJ2-1, with 10 bases that match TRBD1. Germline CDR1 reads SQVTM; CDR2 reads ANQGSEA. This CDR3 comprises 14 residues. V dropped 6 bases and J dropped 10; count of bases not matched to a gene: 12. The chain's CDR3 is CSVCRDRGLREQFF. In DNA form, the CDR3 reads TGCAGCGTGTGCCGGGACAGGGGATTGAGGGAGCAGTTCTTC.

This chain uses TRBV7-3 with TRBJ2-2; D might be TRBD1 (6 bases). CDR3 size: 18 residues. The V and J ends lost 2 bases and 0 bases respectively, with 16 bases between them. CDR1 and CDR2 from the germline V gene are SGHTA and FQGTGA. For the CDR3, the DNA is TGTGCCAGCAGCTTAGCAGCAGGGGCCACGCCGAACACCGGGGAGCTGTTTTTT. Its translation is CASSLAAGATPNTGELFF.

The gene calls are TRBV6-1 and TRBJ1-1; D is unclear. The CDR3 runs 13 residues. Germline lookup yields CDR1 MNHNS and CDR2 SASEGT. V was trimmed by 10 bases and J by 0 bases, leaving 12 bases between them. The CDR3 region has the DNA TGTGCCACCAGGCAGCAGATGAACACTGAAGCTTTCTTT. Residues: CATRQQMNTEAFF.

V and J are TRBV14 and TRBJ1-2; D is undetermined. Germline lookup yields CDR1 SGHDN and CDR2 FVKESK. The CDR3 runs to 12 residues. V dropped 3 bases and J dropped 8 bases, with 10 bases sitting between them. CDR3 protein: CASSHLAEGYTF. DNA of the CDR3: TGTGCCAGCAGCCATTTAGCAGAGGGCTACACCTTC.

This rearrangement joins TRBV6-1 to TRBJ1-2; 11 bases line up with TRBD1. The CDR3 totals 14 residues. V lost 6 bases, J lost 5 bases, and 5 bases stayed unmatched. The germline V gene encodes CDR1 MNHNS and CDR2 SASEGT. The CDR3 here is CASSKGDRGYGYTF. The CDR3 DNA follows: TGTGCCAGCAGCAAGGGGGACAGGGGGTATGGCTACACCTTC.